This TCR beta chain was sequenced during a study of T cells in Graves' hyperthyroidism and ophthalmopathy. The overall study: Peripheral blood sampling occurred at initial diagnosis, before any treatment.

TCR beta CDR3 sequences were amplified from RNA transcripts. Carried out on the TCR CDR3, a first-round RT-PCR used the HTBI primer set. MiXCR, applied by TCRdb to the multiplex PCR reads, yields one record per CDR3 protein. The table records 340,000 or so distinct CDR3 sequences, roughly 18% of them present only once. This clonotype appeared a few times. Its specificity is not known. Study-level results: Among clonotypes expanded in thyroid above 0.001, most were also found in blood.

These patients, aged 18 to 65, had recently diagnosed hyperthyroidism lasting under 2 months. Uncontrolled infection, other autoimmune disease, pregnancy or lactation disqualified patients from enrolment. This CDR3 has 13 amino acids. Trimming removed 2 bases from V and 11 bases from J, with 13 bases in between. Germline V gives CDR1 SGHTA, CDR2 FQGNSA. What was sequenced was blood. This sequence was found in a woman aged 45-60 years with Graves' hyperthyroidism. The J gene is TRBJ1-3, the V gene TRBV7-2, with D unclear. CDR3 sequence (DNA): TGTGCCAGCAGCTTATACGCGGGAGAGGCCATATATTTT. Translating it yields CASSLYAGEAIYF.